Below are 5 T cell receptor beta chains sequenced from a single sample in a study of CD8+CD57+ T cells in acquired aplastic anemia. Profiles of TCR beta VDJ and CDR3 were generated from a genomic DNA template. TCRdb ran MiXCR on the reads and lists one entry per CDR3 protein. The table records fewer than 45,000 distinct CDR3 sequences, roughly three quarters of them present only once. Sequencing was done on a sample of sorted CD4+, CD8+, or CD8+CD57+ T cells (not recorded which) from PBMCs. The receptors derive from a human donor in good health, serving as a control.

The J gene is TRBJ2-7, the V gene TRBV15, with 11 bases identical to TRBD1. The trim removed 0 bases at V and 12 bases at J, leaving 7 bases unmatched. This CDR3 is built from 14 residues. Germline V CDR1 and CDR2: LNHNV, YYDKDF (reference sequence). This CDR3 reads CATSRDQDRGQRYF. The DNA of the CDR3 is TGTGCCACCAGCAGAGATCAGGACAGGGGGCAACGGTACTTC.

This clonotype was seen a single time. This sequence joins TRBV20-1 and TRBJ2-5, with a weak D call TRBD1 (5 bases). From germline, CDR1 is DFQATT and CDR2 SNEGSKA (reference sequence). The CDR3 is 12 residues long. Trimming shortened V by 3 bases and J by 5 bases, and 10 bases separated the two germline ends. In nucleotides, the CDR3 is TGCAGTGCTAGGATGGCAGGGGAGACCCAGTACTTC. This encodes CSARMAGETQYF.

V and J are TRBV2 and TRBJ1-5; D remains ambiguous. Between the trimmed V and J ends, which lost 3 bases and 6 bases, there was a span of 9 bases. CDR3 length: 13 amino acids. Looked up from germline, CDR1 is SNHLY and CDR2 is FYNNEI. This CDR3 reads CASSEMWGQPQHF. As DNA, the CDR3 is TGTGCCAGCAGTGAGATGTGGGGTCAGCCCCAGCATTTT.

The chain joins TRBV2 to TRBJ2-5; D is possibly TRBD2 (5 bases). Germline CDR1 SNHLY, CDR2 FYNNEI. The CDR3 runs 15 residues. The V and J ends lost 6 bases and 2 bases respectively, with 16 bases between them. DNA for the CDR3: TGTGCCAGCAGCTTCGAAACTCGGAGGCAAGAGACCCAGTACTTC. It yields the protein CASSFETRRQETQYF.

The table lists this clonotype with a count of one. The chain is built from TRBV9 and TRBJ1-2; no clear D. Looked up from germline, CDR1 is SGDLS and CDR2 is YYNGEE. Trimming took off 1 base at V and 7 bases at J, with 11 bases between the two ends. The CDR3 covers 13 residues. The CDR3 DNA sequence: TGTGCCAGCAGCGTACGGGCAGGTAGTGGCTACACCTTC. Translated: CASSVRAGSGYTF.